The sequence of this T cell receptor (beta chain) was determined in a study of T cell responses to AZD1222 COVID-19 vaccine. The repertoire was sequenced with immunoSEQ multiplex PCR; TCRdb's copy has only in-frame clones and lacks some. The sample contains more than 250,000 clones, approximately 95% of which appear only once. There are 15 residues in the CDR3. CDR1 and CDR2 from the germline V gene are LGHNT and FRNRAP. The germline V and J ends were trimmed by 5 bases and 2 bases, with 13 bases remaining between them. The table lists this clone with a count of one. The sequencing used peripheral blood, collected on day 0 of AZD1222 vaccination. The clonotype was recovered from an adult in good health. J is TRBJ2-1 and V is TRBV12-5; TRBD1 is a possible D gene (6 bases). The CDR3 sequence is CASGTGQTTYNEQFF. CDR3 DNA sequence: TGTGCTAGTGGTACCGGACAGACTACCTACAATGAGCAGTTCTTC.